This T cell receptor beta chain emerged from a study of blood T cells in healthy people across ages. The germline V gene has CDR1 SQVTM and CDR2 ANQGSEA. The CDR3 extends over 14 amino acids. V lost 7 bases, J lost 6 bases, and 11 bases stayed unmatched. About this clonotype: Its target is unknown.

The donors, healthy Caucasians from Russia, were aged roughly 6 to 90. No fewer than 7 million PBMCs went into each sample. Next came a second PCR, run for about 7 to 11 cycles, which used a sample-barcoded 5' primer along with a J-beta primer mix. TCRdb ran MiXCR on the 5' RACE reads and lists one entry per CDR3 protein. This table has about 560,000 distinct CDR3 sequences, approximately 26% appearing once. Broader study findings: There was a strong correlation between TCR beta diversity and naive T cell percentage. Both naive CD4+ cell counts and diversity were greater in long-lived donors than in aged donors.

The same data also went into a second study, on T cells of mothers and their children.

This clonotype was sampled from a boy between 2 and 10 years old in good health. Sequenced material: blood. The chain is built from TRBV29-1 and TRBJ1-5, with TRBD1 identical over 8 bases. The CDR3 DNA reads TGCAGCGCCAAAACAGGGGGTGCCGGTCAGCCCCAGCATTTT. Amino acid sequence: CSAKTGGAGQPQHF.